Shown below are 30 T cell receptor beta chains from a single sample sequenced in a study of shared clonotypes between healthy human individuals. Data came from immunoSEQ multiplex PCR; TCRdb stores just in-frame clones and leaves some out. The sample has some 650,000 clones, roughly 97% seen once; the top ten hold less than 0.065%. Material for sequencing was naive CD4+ T cells sorted from blood. The subset: CD45RA+ positively selected. These receptor sequences come from a woman in her twenties or thirties in good health.

The chain uses TRBV5-6 and TRBJ2-1; 10 bases fit TRBD2. Germline V gene data show CDR1 as SGHDT and CDR2 as YYEEEE. V trimming: 4 bases; J trimming: 1 base; junction bases outside the gene matches: 14. The CDR3 is made up of 19 amino acids. CDR3 protein: CASSPEASGSTHSYNEQFF. CDR3 DNA sequence: TGTGCCAGCAGCCCCGAGGCTAGCGGGAGCACCCATTCCTACAATGAGCAGTTCTTC.

CDR3 amino acids: CASSLTAGDHEQYF. CDR3 nucleotide sequence: TGTGCCAGCAGTCTTACGGCCGGGGACCACGAGCAGTACTTC. This rearrangement joins TRBV11-2 to TRBJ2-7; D may correspond to TRBD1 or TRBD2 (5 bases each). The CDR3 consists of 14 residues. CDR1 SGHAT and CDR2 FQNNGV come from the germline V gene. Deletions cut 6 bases from V and 5 bases from J, with 17 bases between.

The CDR3 reads CASSLALEFEQYF. In nucleotides, the CDR3 is TGTGCCAGCAGTTTGGCCCTAGAGTTCGAGCAGTACTTC. This chain joins TRBV27 and TRBJ2-7; D uncertain. The V end was cut by 3 bases, the J end by 6 bases, with 12 bases between. Germline V lookup: CDR1 MNHEY, CDR2 SMNVEV (reference sequence). The CDR3 runs to 13 residues.

For the CDR3, the DNA is TGTGCCAGCAGTCTGGGGGGCACCATAGCCAAAAACATTCAGTACTTC. Translating gives CASSLGGTIAKNIQYF. The V call is TRBV28, the J call TRBJ2-4; either TRBD1 or TRBD2 may supply D (6 bases each). The CDR3 consists of 16 residues. V was trimmed by 5 bases and J by 0 bases, leaving 14 bases between them. Germline CDR1 reads MDHEN; CDR2 reads SYDVKM.

V gene TRBV9 combines with J gene TRBJ2-3; 11 bases map to TRBD2. CDR3 length equals 16 residues. Germline V gene data show CDR1 as SGDLS and CDR2 as YYNGEE. V lost 3 bases, J lost 8 bases, and 11 bases stayed unmatched. The CDR3 DNA follows: TGTGCCAGCAGCGCCCCCGGGACTAGCGGTTTTGGTACGCAGTATTTT. This translates into CASSAPGTSGFGTQYF.

This chain joins TRBV5-1 and TRBJ2-3; possible D gene TRBD1, 6 bases. Germline CDR1 SGHRS, CDR2 YFSETQ. The length of the CDR3 is 14 residues. The V end was cut by 4 bases, the J end by 3 bases, with 12 bases between. The CDR3 coding sequence is TGCGCCAGCAGCACAGCAACAGGGACAGATACGCAGTATTTT. Translated, it gives CASSTATGTDTQYF.

V and J are TRBV7-9 and TRBJ2-7, with 7 positions matching TRBD2. This CDR3 comprises 15 residues. V was clipped by 0 bases and J by 4 bases; unmatched bases: 6. The germline CDR1 and CDR2 sequences are SEHNR and FQNEAQ (reference sequence). DNA for the CDR3: TGTGCCAGCAGCTTAGCGCGCGGGAGCGGGTACGAGCAGTACTTC. Translating gives CASSLARGSGYEQYF. The full variable domain, completed using reference TRBV7-9 and TRBJ2-7, is DTGVSQNPRHKITKRGQNVTFRCDPISEHNRLYWYRQTLGQGPEFLTYFQNEAQLEKSRLLSDRFSAERPKGSFSTLEIQRTEQGDSAMYLCASSLARGSGYEQYFGPGTRLTVT.

This clone was picked up one time. V gene TRBV5-1 combines with J gene TRBJ2-3, with TRBD2 as a possible D gene (5 bases). The CDR3 is made up of 14 amino acids. V was clipped by 5 bases and J by 4 bases, with 14 bases between them. The germline gives CDR1 SGHRS, CDR2 YFSETQ. This CDR3 reads CASRELARSDTQYF. In nucleotides, the CDR3 is TGCGCCAGCAGGGAGTTAGCGAGATCAGATACGCAGTATTTT.

Written as DNA, the CDR3 is TGTGCCAGCAGTGCAAGGGGGCCCACTGAAGCTTTCTTT. Protein product: CASSARGPTEAFF. This chain joins TRBV6-4 and TRBJ1-1; 7 bases are shared with TRBD1. Germline V gene lookup returns CDR1 MRHNA and CDR2 SNTAGT. The V and J ends lost 4 bases and 4 bases, in that order; junction bases with no gene match: 3. The CDR3 is 13 amino acids.

Worth noting for this clone: An end of the junction differs from the germline gene, which may be a read error. The chain joins TRBV30 to TRBJ1-4; D unresolved. The CDR3 has 11 amino acids. The germline gives CDR1 GTSNPN, CDR2 SVGIG (reference sequence). CDR3 region: CARSLYEKLFF. The CDR3 region has the DNA TGTGCCCGGAGTCTTTATGAAAAACTGTTTTTT. The complete variable domain, with remaining parts taken from reference TRBV30 and TRBJ1-4, reads SQTIHQWPATLVQPVGSPLSLECTVEGTSNPNLYWYRQAAGRGLQLLFYSVGIGQISSEVPQNLSASRPQDRQFILSSKKLLLSDSGFYLCARSLYEKLFFGSGTQLSVL.

The rearrangement links TRBV19 to TRBJ2-6; D gene uncertain. Trimming cost V 6 bases and J 1 base, with 7 bases left between them. Germline V CDR1 and CDR2: LNHDA, SQIVND (reference sequence). The CDR3 covers 14 residues. The CDR3 loop reads CASREQSGANVLTF. The CDR3 nucleotides are TGTGCCAGTAGGGAACAATCTGGGGCCAACGTCCTGACTTTC. The variable domain in full, with the rest retrieved from reference TRBV19 and TRBJ2-6, is DGGITQSPKYLFRKEGQNVTLSCEQNLNHDAMYWYRQDPGQGLRLIYYSQIVNDFQKGDIAEGYSVSREKKESFPLTVTSAQKNPTAFYLCASREQSGANVLTFGAGSRLTVL.

The V call is TRBV2, the J call TRBJ2-1, with 14 bases that match TRBD2. J lost 3 bases, V lost 5 bases, and 6 bases had no gene match. The CDR3 covers 17 residues. Germline V lookup: CDR1 SNHLY, CDR2 FYNNEI. CDR3 residues: CASSPRLAGGFYNEQFF. The CDR3 DNA follows: TGTGCCAGCAGTCCGCGACTAGCGGGAGGGTTCTACAATGAGCAGTTCTTC.

The J gene is TRBJ2-1, the V gene TRBV5-8; 12 positions agree with TRBD1. CDR1 and CDR2 from the germline V gene are SGHTS and YDEGEE. The CDR3 is 14 residues long. V dropped 4 bases and J dropped 6; count of bases not matched to a gene: 2. The CDR3, as DNA: TGTGCCAGCAGCAGGGACAGGGGGCGCAATGAGCAGTTCTTC. Translated: CASSRDRGRNEQFF.

This rearrangement joins TRBV18 to TRBJ2-7; 12 bases align to TRBD2. There are 15 residues in the CDR3. Germline CDR1 reads KGHSH; CDR2 reads LQKENI. Trimming cost V 5 bases and J 6 bases; bases outside gene matches: 8. CDR3 sequence: CASSYGTSGFAEQYF. In nucleotides, the CDR3 is TGTGCCAGCTCATACGGGACTAGCGGGTTTGCCGAGCAGTACTTC.

The chain recombines TRBV7-9 with TRBJ2-7, with 9 positions matching TRBD1. In germline, CDR1 is SEHNR, CDR2 FQNEAQ (reference sequence). The CDR3 is 15 residues long. Trimming at V came to 4 bases and at J to 5 bases, leaving 9 bases not matched to a gene. The DNA of the CDR3 is TGTGCCAGCAGCTCCTACCGGGACAGGGCCAACGAGCAGTACTTC. This encodes CASSSYRDRANEQYF.

This rearrangement joins TRBV6-5 to TRBJ1-5; 7 bases agree with TRBD1. The CDR3 is made up of 15 amino acids. Germline V gene lookup returns CDR1 MNHEY and CDR2 SVGAGI. V shed 0 bases and J 5 bases; nucleotides not matched to a gene: 4. In DNA form, the CDR3 reads TGTGCCAGCAGTTACTCGACAGGGAAGGATCAGCCCCAGCATTTT. It codes for CASSYSTGKDQPQHF.

CDR3 nucleotides: TGTGCCAGCAGGGCGGGAGGATTTAACACCGGGGAGCTGTTTTTT. This translates into CASRAGGFNTGELFF. The rearrangement joins TRBV27 to TRBJ2-2, with 8 bases aligning to TRBD2. The length of the CDR3 is 15 residues. The V and J ends lost 6 bases and 2 bases, in that order; junction bases with no gene match: 5. Germline assignment: CDR1 MNHEY and CDR2 SMNVEV (reference sequence).

DNA for the CDR3: TGTGCCAGCAGCCCAGGAGCCTACGAGCAGTACTTC. This codes for CASSPGAYEQYF. This chain links TRBV6-4 with TRBJ2-5, with unresolved D. The DNA end is a closer match to TRBJ2-7, so the J assignment may be wrong. This CDR3 region has 12 residues. CDR1 and CDR2 from the germline V gene are MRHNA and SNTAGT.

The chain employs TRBV5-1 and TRBJ2-7; TRBD1 agrees at 9 bases. The CDR3 is 16 residues long. Germline values: CDR1 SGHRS, CDR2 YFSETQ. The V and J ends lost 0 bases and 4 bases, in that order; junction bases with no gene match: 8. The CDR3, as DNA: TGCGCCAGCAGCTTGGCCGTTCGACAGGGGGGGTACGAGCAGTACTTC. It yields the protein CASSLAVRQGGYEQYF.

The V gene is TRBV7-2, the J gene TRBJ2-1; no clear D. The CDR3 contains 14 residues. Trimming removed 4 bases from V and 0 bases from J, with 7 bases in between. Germline V gives CDR1 SGHTA, CDR2 FQGNSA. The CDR3 nucleotides are TGTGCCAGCAGCTCGATAAGCTCCTACAATGAGCAGTTCTTC. It codes for CASSSISSYNEQFF.

The chain carries TRBV27 and TRBJ2-5; TRBD1 is a possible D gene (6 bases). The CDR3 has 15 amino acids. The germline V gene encodes CDR1 MNHEY and CDR2 SMNVEV (reference sequence). V lost 3 bases and J 0 bases, leaving 11 bases between the germline ends. This CDR3 reads CASSFDRTYQETQYF. As DNA, the CDR3 is TGTGCCAGCAGTTTTGACAGGACGTACCAAGAGACCCAGTACTTC.

The V call is TRBV28, the J call TRBJ1-2; TRBD1 matches 8 bases. After removal of 3 bases from V and 6 bases from J, the junction contained 9 bases not matched to a gene. From germline, CDR1 is MDHEN and CDR2 SYDVKM. CDR3 length: 15 residues. CDR3 DNA: TGTGCCAGCAGTTTTGGGGTGAGACAGGGGAATGGCTACACCTTC. Its translation: CASSFGVRQGNGYTF.

The chain employs TRBV30 and TRBJ2-5; no reliable D call. Trimming left V 7 bases short and J 2 bases short, with 8 bases between. Germline values: CDR1 GTSNPN, CDR2 SVGIG (reference sequence). This CDR3 region has 11 residues. The CDR3 DNA reads as TGTGCCTCCCTCGGGCAAGAGACCCAGTACTTC. Encoded protein: CASLGQETQYF.

The chain combines TRBV6-5 with TRBJ1-2; 7 positions match TRBD1. Germline values: CDR1 MNHEY, CDR2 SVGAGI. This CDR3 comprises 12 residues. V was clipped by 7 bases and J by 4 bases; unmatched bases: 3. Here the CDR3 reads CASKQGSYGYTF. Written as DNA, the CDR3 is TGTGCCAGCAAACAGGGGTCCTATGGCTACACCTTC.

This chain connects TRBV5-4 to TRBJ2-5; D not resolved. The CDR3 runs to 12 residues. The germline V gene encodes CDR1 SGHNT and CDR2 YYREEE (reference sequence). The V gene lost 2 bases and the J gene lost 5 bases, with 7 bases spanning the gap. The CDR3 DNA reads TGTGCCAGCAGCTTCGGCCGGGAGACCCAGTACTTC. Protein: CASSFGRETQYF.

For this clone: The sample carries other DNA sequences with the same CDR3. This chain connects TRBV18 to TRBJ2-7; D ambiguous. From germline, CDR1 is KGHSH and CDR2 LQKENI. This CDR3 contains 14 residues. Deletions cut 1 base from V and 1 base from J, with 8 bases between. DNA of the CDR3: TGTGCCAGCTCACCACGAGACACATCCTACGAGCAGTACTTC. Its protein is CASSPRDTSYEQYF.

The chain links TRBV7-2 to TRBJ2-5; possibly TRBD1 for D (5 bases). The V end was cut by 4 bases, the J end by 5 bases, with 8 bases between. Germline-derived CDR1 and CDR2 are SGHTA and FQGNSA. The CDR3 extends over 12 amino acids. This CDR3 is CASSSAGETQYF. DNA for the CDR3: TGTGCCAGCAGCTCAGCAGGGGAGACCCAGTACTTC.

The chain recombines TRBV13 with TRBJ2-2; D possibly uses TRBD1 or TRBD2 (5 bases each). CDR3 length: 15 residues. Germline values: CDR1 PRHDT, CDR2 FYEKMQ (reference sequence). The V end lost 0 bases, the J end lost 7 bases, and 12 bases lay between the germline ends. The CDR3 DNA reads as TGTGCCAGCAGCTTAGGCCTCAGGGCGGGCGGGGAGCTGTTTTTT. Its translation is CASSLGLRAGGELFF.

The CDR3: CASSLGQTYGYTF. The CDR3 coding sequence is TGCGCCAGCAGCTTGGGACAGACTTATGGCTACACCTTC. This sequence joins TRBV5-1 and TRBJ1-2; TRBD1 is a possible D gene (5 bases). This CDR3 is built from 13 residues. V lost 0 bases and J lost 5, with 8 bases in between. The germline gives CDR1 SGHRS, CDR2 YFSETQ.

The V gene is TRBV7-8, the J gene TRBJ1-2; a weak D match, TRBD1 (6 bases). In germline, CDR1 is SGHVS, CDR2 FQNEAQ. Trimming left V 11 bases short and J 6 bases short, with 25 bases between. The CDR3 is made up of 15 amino acids. The CDR3 nucleotides are TGTGCCGGAGGGTCACGGGAGACTTCAGGGGATGGCTACACCTTC. It translates to CAGGSRETSGDGYTF.